This T cell receptor (beta chain) is drawn from a study of regulatory T cells in long-lasting Graves disease. Both iRepertoire HTBI primers and Arm-PCR of CDR3 regions were used to build the TCR beta libraries. TCRdb re-called the multiplex PCR reads through MiXCR, storing one row per CDR3 protein. The sample holds around 510,000 distinct CDR3 sequences, roughly 20% seen once. The time point: persistent/refractory GD, antithyroid drugs over 5 years with positive TRAb. From PBMCs, RNA was extracted and then used to make the TCR library. Patients all came to the study from an endocrinology department in Xi'an, China. This clonotype occurred many times. Germline V gene sequence: CDR1 SGHAT, CDR2 FQNNGV. The CDR3 runs 16 residues. After removal of 5 bases from V and 3 bases from J, the junction contained 10 bases not matched to a gene.

The receptor was derived from a female donor with Graves disease. Specimen: peripheral blood mononuclear cells (PBMCs), collected when the disease was refractory, from a patient treated with antithyroid drugs. This chain joins TRBV11-2 and TRBJ2-7, with 10 positions matching TRBD2. CDR3 sequence (DNA): TGTGCCAGCAGCGTAGGGGCCCTAGCGGGAGTCTACGAGCAGTACTTC. Amino acid sequence: CASSVGALAGVYEQYF.